The rows below give T cell receptor beta chains drawn from one sample of a study of CD8 T cells in Susac syndrome. TCRdb re-derived calls from the immunoSEQ multiplex PCR reads in MiXCR, one entry per CDR3 protein. The table includes approximately 280,000 distinct CDR3 sequences, around 83% detected once. Sequencing input: CD8+ T cells from PBMCs. The source of these receptors is a human donor with multiple sclerosis. Both conserved end residues are part of each CDR3. Each record gives: J gene, V gene, D gene, clone size, CDR3 length, CDR3 protein, CDR3 DNA. The D gene is left open where the match is weak. Some rows have no size entry. The others give once, few or many, or a class for an expanded clone.

TRBJ1-1 TRBV12-3/TRBV12-4 NA once 14 CASRVTADHTEAFF TGTGCCAGCAGGGTGACAGCCGACCACACTGAAGCTTTCTTT
TRBJ1-2 TRBV6-5 TRBD1 NA 11 CATRTGEGYTF TGTGCCACCAGGACAGGGGAAGGCTACACCTTC
TRBJ1-1 TRBV10-2 NA NA 11 CASSRSTEAFF TGCGCCAGCTCCCGGAGCACTGAAGCTTTCTTT
TRBJ2-1 TRBV9 NA NA 14 CASTSGGLSHEQFF TGTGCCAGCACCTCGGGGGGCTTGAGCCATGAGCAGTTCTTC
TRBJ2-5 TRBV5-4 TRBD1 few 16 CASSLFTGQGARRHYF TGTGCCAGCAGCTTGTTCACGGGACAGGGGGCTAGAAGACACTACTTC
TRBJ1-5 TRBV28 NA NA 17 CASSPVPYREGNQPQHF TGTGCCAGCAGTCCCGTCCCGTACAGGGAAGGCAATCAGCCCCAGCATTTT
TRBJ2-7 TRBV3-1 NA NA 11 CASSQEGEQYF TGTGCCAGCAGCCAGGAAGGCGAGCAGTACTTC
TRBJ2-2 TRBV5-1 TRBD2 once 12 CASSWTSGELFF TGCGCCAGCAGCTGGACTAGCGGGGAGCTGTTTTTT
TRBJ2-7 TRBV27 NA many 11 CASSLGNEQYF TGTGCCAGCAGCTTAGGAAACGAGCAGTACTTC
TRBJ1-1 TRBV27 NA NA 14 CASSLARANTEAFF TGTGCCAGCAGTCTCGCCAGGGCGAACACTGAAGCTTTCTTT
TRBJ1-4 TRBV13 TRBD1 NA 16 CASSRFTGDNNEKLFF TGTGCCAGCAGCCGTTTCACAGGGGATAATAATGAAAAACTGTTTTTT
TRBJ1-2 TRBV6-2/TRBV6-3 TRBD1 NA 17 CASSYERFGQGSYGYTF TGTGCCAGCAGTTACGAGCGCTTCGGACAGGGGTCCTATGGCTACACCTTC
TRBJ2-1 TRBV3-1 TRBD2 NA 15 CASSPRTSGRNEQFF TGTGCCAGCAGCCCTCGGACTAGCGGGAGGAATGAGCAGTTCTTC
TRBJ2-7 TRBV27 NA NA 19 CASSLSHRGFPGTLDEQYF TGTGCCAGCAGTTTATCGCATAGGGGCTTCCCCGGGACACTCGACGAGCAGTACTTC
TRBJ1-2 TRBV14 NA NA 13 CASSLTQARGYTF TGTGCCAGCAGCCTGACTCAGGCGCGGGGCTACACCTTC
TRBJ1-4 TRBV7-9 TRBD1 NA 16 CASCSSLGTVNEKLFF TGTGCCAGCTGCTCTTCCCTCGGGACAGTGAATGAAAAACTGTTTTTT
TRBJ2-1 TRBV5-6 NA NA 12 CASTRSDSSQFF TGTGCCAGCACCCGTTCAGACTCTAGTCAGTTCTTC
TRBJ1-2 TRBV30 NA NA 14 CAWTPGLSLYGYTF TGTGCCTGGACCCCGGGACTTTCCTTGTATGGCTACACCTTC
TRBJ1-6 TRBV2 NA NA 16 CASSDPQGSYNSPLHF TGTGCCAGCAGTGACCCCCAGGGGTCCTATAATTCACCCCTCCACTTT
TRBJ2-3 TRBV27 NA NA 15 CASSHRRSNTDTQYF TGTGCCAGCAGTCACCGGCGGAGTAACACAGATACGCAGTATTTT
TRBJ2-7 TRBV11-2 TRBD2 NA 15 CASSLDPSGAYEQYF TGTGCCAGCAGCTTAGATCCTAGCGGGGCCTACGAGCAGTACTTC
TRBJ2-1 TRBV25-1 TRBD2 NA 15 CASSALLAGGHEQFF TGTGCCAGCAGTGCTTTACTAGCGGGAGGCCATGAGCAGTTCTTC
TRBJ1-2 TRBV10-3 NA NA 15 CAISEERITLHGYTF TGTGCCATCAGTGAGGAGAGGATTACACTCCATGGCTACACCTTC
TRBJ2-3 TRBV20-1 NA NA 14 CSARGPAGTDTQYF TGCAGTGCTAGAGGTCCAGCGGGCACAGATACGCAGTATTTT
TRBJ2-3 TRBV7-6 NA NA 12 CASSLVEDTQYF TGTGCCAGCAGCTTAGTAGAAGATACGCAGTATTTT
TRBJ2-7 TRBV5-1 NA NA 14 CASSARTTFDEQYF TGCGCCAGCAGCGCTAGGACGACCTTCGACGAGCAGTACTTC
TRBJ2-7 TRBV7-9 TRBD1 NA 13 CASSHGAGGEQYF TGTGCCAGCAGCCACGGGGCAGGGGGAGAGCAGTACTTC
TRBJ2-3 TRBV10-3 TRBD2 NA 15 CAIRGTSRVPDTQYF TGTGCCATCAGGGGGACTAGCCGGGTTCCAGATACGCAGTATTTT
TRBJ2-1 TRBV9 NA NA 17 CASSVEEQTWRGDEQFF TGTGCCAGCAGCGTAGAGGAACAGACATGGCGTGGCGATGAGCAGTTCTTC
TRBJ1-6 TRBV19 NA NA 14 CASVDEVGGSPLHF TGTGCCAGTGTGGATGAGGTCGGTGGATCACCCCTCCACTTT
TRBJ2-7 TRBV5-6 NA NA 14 CASSRAGLPYEQYF TGTGCCAGCAGCCGGGCGGGGCTCCCCTACGAGCAGTACTTC
TRBJ1-6 TRBV2 NA NA 12 CASIGRYSPLHF TGTGCCAGCATCGGGCGATATTCACCCCTCCACTTT
TRBJ2-1 TRBV9 TRBD2 NA 21 CASSVQLPGASGTGIYNEQFF TGTGCCAGCAGCGTCCAATTACCCGGGGCTAGCGGGACCGGAATCTACAATGAGCAGTTCTTC
TRBJ2-7 TRBV5-5 NA NA 11 CASSTGPEQYF TGTGCCAGCAGCACCGGACCTGAGCAGTACTTC
TRBJ2-7 TRBV11-2 TRBD2 NA 15 CASSLGAGGLSEQYF TGTGCCAGCAGCTTAGGAGCGGGAGGGCTTAGCGAGCAGTACTTC
TRBJ1-3 TRBV9 TRBD1 NA 17 CASSSNPGGGSGNTIYF TGTGCCAGCAGCTCAAACCCAGGGGGAGGTTCTGGAAACACCATATATTTT
TRBJ2-1 TRBV15 NA NA 14 CATSPYRVGNEQFF TGTGCCACCAGCCCATACAGGGTAGGCAATGAGCAGTTCTTC
TRBJ2-3 TRBV4-1 NA NA 16 CASSPPGGLNTDTQYF TGCGCCAGCAGCCCTCCTGGGGGACTGAATACAGATACGCAGTATTTT
TRBJ2-6 TRBV5-4 NA NA 15 CASSRGSSEGNVLTF TGTGCCAGCAGCCGGGGCTCGTCCGAGGGCAACGTCCTGACTTTC
TRBJ2-1 TRBV6-5 NA NA 12 CASETGHHEQFF TGTGCCAGTGAAACAGGGCACCATGAGCAGTTCTTC
TRBJ2-3 TRBV11-2 NA NA 16 CASRSKEGPSTDTQYF TGTGCCAGCAGATCTAAGGAGGGGCCGAGCACAGATACGCAGTATTTT